This T cell receptor (beta chain) comes out of a study of regulatory T cells in long-lasting Graves disease (dated by TCRdb to 2020 to 2023). At the level of the whole study: Persistent Graves' disease was defined as persistently positive TSH receptor autoantibodies together with antithyroid drug treatment for over 5 years. Persistent Graves' disease patients were compared with newly diagnosed Graves' disease patients by peripheral blood TCR sequencing and RNA sequencing. TCR sequencing covered some 13 persistent and approximately 20 newly diagnosed Graves' disease patients, some 33 samples in total. On average, persistent Graves' disease patients in the clinical cohort had been on antithyroid drugs for about 9.3 years. The study took place in China and was registered as a clinical trial.

General conclusions and limits of the study: The authors noted that the small sample size was a limitation that may lower accuracy. Sequencing and analysis were limited to the TCR beta chain. Persistent patients shared more public clonotypes among themselves (around 2,800) than newly diagnosed patients did (about 970). Peripheral blood alone was examined, since thyroid tissue, which constituted the primary lesion, could not be accessed. Persistent Graves' disease patients showed lower TCR Shannon entropy and fewer highly expanded clones than newly diagnosed patients, suggesting clonal expansion. Persistent disease showed preferential use of TRBV28, TRBJ1-2 and TRBJ2-5, whereas newly diagnosed disease favored TRBV20-1 and TRBJ2-1.

Receptor libraries were prepared by multiplex PCR. Sequencing took place on an Illumina HiSeq 4000. TCR beta libraries were built with iRepertoire HTBI primers and Arm-PCR amplification of CDR3 regions. Before sequencing, the PCR products underwent gel purification. Processing in the source paper ran as follows. A total of 62 TRBV and some 15 TRBJ segments were identified across samples and were used for gene usage analysis of CDR3 amino acid clonotypes. COPE and FqMerger were used to merge the filtered high-quality paired reads into contigs. BLAST was used to align contigs to the IMGT TRBV, TRBD and TRBJ reference genes, and CDR3 was defined following IMGT. Highly expanded clones were defined as clonotypes with a frequency above 0.1%. Shannon entropy served as the measure of repertoire diversity, while the Gini coefficient captured V-J evenness. A clonotype found in more than one individual was treated as public. The public reads were run again by TCRdb, first through fastp at Q25 and then through MiXCR, and only productive beta chains were kept. Rows are combined by CDR3 protein, so each entry shows the most common genes and DNA. TCRdb's processing, not the authors' own work, is the source of the V and J calls. For this sample the table gives more than 300,000 distinct CDR3 sequences, of which roughly 25% were detected only once. Clones ranked in the top ten supply approximately 27% of the sample.

This clonotype showed up many times. This receptor's antigen is unknown. Per-nucleotide qualities are absent, and no much larger clonotype sits a single base away. V drops 0 bases and J drops 3 bases, leaving 12 bases in between. CDR1 and CDR2, per the germline V gene (reference sequence), are DFQATT and SNEGSKA. The CDR3 spans 14 residues, from the cysteine through the phenylalanine. The DNA shown is the 42-base CDR3, in frame from base 1. Explained via the paper, the time point label denotes: persistent/refractory GD, antithyroid drugs over 5 years with positive TRAb. RNA was extracted from PBMCs in TRIzol for both TCR sequencing and RNA sequencing. The diagnosis of Graves' disease followed American Thyroid Association guidelines. Patients were recruited from an endocrinology department in Xi'an, China. Each patient gave around 9 milliliters of peripheral blood, collected in an EDTA anticoagulant tube. Ficoll Paque Plus density gradient separation was used to isolate PBMCs, and no further T cell sorting was done. An Agilent 2100 Bioanalyzer and agarose gel were used to check RNA quality, while a NanoDrop 2000 measured RNA concentration.

Sample: peripheral blood mononuclear cells (PBMCs), taken when the disease was refractory, from a patient treated with antithyroid drugs. The V gene is TRBV20-1 and the J gene is TRBJ2-7, with no confident D gene call. The TCR was taken from a woman aged 40 to 50 with Graves disease. Donor details come from another sample of the same person, matched by shared clones. The CDR3 region reads CSARDKEKGYEQYF. At the DNA level, the sequence is TGCAGTGCTAGAGATAAGGAGAAGGGCTACGAGCAGTACTTC.